The 28 T cell receptor beta chains below all came from one sample that was sequenced in a study of blood T cells in healthy people across ages. Together with a sample-barcoded 5' primer, a J-beta primer mix was included in a second PCR lasting roughly 6 to 12 cycles. MiXCR, run by TCRdb on the 5' RACE reads, gives a single entry per CDR3 protein. The sample yields around 1.1 million distinct CDR3 sequences, around two fifths seen once. The sample consisted of blood. The source of these receptors is a man younger than 35 in good health.

A few counts support this clonotype. The chain carries TRBV10-3 and TRBJ2-3; D is unclear. This CDR3 is built from 12 residues. The V end lost 8 bases, the J end lost 3 bases, and 9 bases lay between the germline ends. Germline lookup yields CDR1 ENHRY and CDR2 SYGVKD. The CDR3 loop is CAIGPLTDTQYF. Written as DNA, the CDR3 is TGTGCCATCGGGCCACTTACAGATACGCAGTATTTT.

The chain combines TRBV9 with TRBJ1-2; TRBD1 aligns across 10 bases. J was trimmed by 2 bases and V by 3 bases; bases with no gene match: 7. Germline V gives CDR1 SGDLS, CDR2 YYNGEE. CDR3 length equals 16 residues. The CDR3 sequence is CASSGRDRGGNYGYTF. Written as DNA, the CDR3 is TGTGCCAGCAGCGGGCGGGACAGGGGTGGCAACTATGGCTACACCTTC.

Written as DNA, the CDR3 is TGCGCCAGCAGCTTTAGGCAGGGGCTATACCATGAGCAGTTCTTC. Translation gives CASSFRQGLYHEQFF. The rearrangement links TRBV5-1 to TRBJ2-1; D possibly corresponds to TRBD1 (6 bases). Trimming removed 2 bases from V and 8 bases from J, with 17 bases in between. The germline V gene encodes CDR1 SGHRS and CDR2 YFSETQ. This CDR3 comprises 15 residues. Using reference TRBV5-1 and TRBJ2-1 for the parts outside the CDR3, the full variable domain is KAGVTQTPRYLIKTRGQQVTLSCSPISGHRSVSWYQQTPGQGLQFLFEYFSETQRNKGNFPGRFSGRQFSNSRSEMNVSTLELGDSALYLCASSFRQGLYHEQFFGPGTRLTVL.

This clonotype has only one observation. This may come from a read error, since a much larger clone is one base off. The chain is built from TRBV12-3 or TRBV12-4 and TRBJ1-4; no clear D. The CDR3 has 11 residues. V shed 6 bases and J shed 6 bases, with 5 bases lying between them. CDR3 in amino acids: CASSIDEKLFF. The CDR3 bases are TGTGCCAGCAGCATAGATGAAAAACTGTTTTTT.

The chain joins TRBV4-1 to TRBJ2-1, with 11 bases aligning to TRBD1. The J call is in doubt because the DNA end fits TRBJ2-7 better. The CDR3 contains 16 residues. CDR1 and CDR2 from the germline V gene are MGHRA and YSYEKL. The DNA for the CDR3 is TGCGCCAGCAGCCCCAAGGACAGGGGGCTTTACAATGAGCAGTACTTC. Encoded protein: CASSPKDRGLYNEQYF.

This clonotype appeared a single time. The CDR3 reads CAWSDPRKAMEAFF. CDR3 nucleotide sequence: TGTGCCTGGAGTGACCCCAGGAAGGCCATGGAAGCTTTCTTT. The chain is built from TRBV30 and TRBJ1-1; D gene ambiguous. Between the trimmed V and J ends, which lost 1 base and 8 bases, there was a span of 17 bases. Per germline, CDR1 GTSNPN and CDR2 SVGIG (reference sequence). CDR3 length equals 14 residues.

This clonotype was picked up a small number of times. The J gene is TRBJ1-1, the V gene TRBV5-1, with D maybe TRBD1 (5 bases). The CDR3 is 15 amino acids. CDR1 is SGHRS and CDR2 is YFSETQ in the germline V gene. V shed 4 bases and J shed 0 bases, with 13 bases lying between them. The CDR3 DNA reads as TGCGCCAGCAGCCCGGGACGGACGATGAACACTGAAGCTTTCTTT. It yields the protein CASSPGRTMNTEAFF.

This clonotype showed up just a few times. The genes are TRBV7-2 and TRBJ2-1, with TRBD1 matching over 7 bases. The CDR3 runs to 14 residues. Germline lookup yields CDR1 SGHTA and CDR2 FQGNSA. Trimming at V came to 5 bases and at J to 7 bases, leaving 8 bases not matched to a gene. The CDR3 reads CASSSQQGWNEQFF. The CDR3 DNA reads TGTGCCAGCAGCAGCCAACAGGGGTGGAATGAGCAGTTCTTC.

The CDR3 DNA sequence: TGCGCCAGCAGGGAGGGAGCCGGGGAGCTGTTTTTT. This sequence encodes CASREGAGELFF. The chain recombines TRBV5-1 with TRBJ2-2; D possibly corresponds to TRBD2 (6 bases). Germline V gene data show CDR1 as SGHRS and CDR2 as YFSETQ. V gave up 5 bases and J gave up 6 bases, with 8 bases separating them. This CDR3 is 12 amino acids long.

This clonotype was recorded many times. The chain joins TRBV15 to TRBJ1-2; weak D call: TRBD1 (5 bases). Trimming shortened V by 4 bases and J by 2 bases, and 11 bases separated the two germline ends. CDR1 and CDR2 (germline): LNHNV, YYDKDF (reference sequence). There are 14 residues in the CDR3. CDR3 DNA: TGTGCCACCAGCATCGAGGGGATAAACTATGGCTACACCTTC. Its translation is CATSIEGINYGYTF.

This clonotype was counted only a few times. The V and J genes are TRBV27 and TRBJ2-3; 9 bases are a match to TRBD1. Germline V gene data show CDR1 as MNHEY and CDR2 as SMNVEV (reference sequence). Trimming removed 3 bases from V and 5 bases from J; junction bases left unmatched: 9. This CDR3 is built from 16 residues. The CDR3 DNA reads as TGTGCCAGCAGTTTCCTATGGACAGGGGAGGAAGATACGCAGTATTTT. As protein: CASSFLWTGEEDTQYF.

The chain uses TRBV10-3 and TRBJ2-2; D gene unclear. V lost 7 bases to trimming and J lost 0 bases, with 12 bases between them. The CDR3 sequence is 15 residues long. Per the germline V gene, CDR1 is ENHRY and CDR2 is SYGVKD. CDR3 amino acids: CAITPGSTNTGELFF. The CDR3 DNA sequence: TGTGCCATCACTCCGGGCAGCACGAACACCGGGGAGCTGTTTTTT.

This clonotype was observed a handful of times. This rearrangement joins TRBV20-1 to TRBJ1-1, with 7 bases aligning to TRBD1. In germline, CDR1 is DFQATT, CDR2 SNEGSKA (reference sequence). CDR3 length: 12 amino acids. The CDR3, as DNA: TGCAGCCTTCGACAGGGGAACACTGAAGCTTTCTTT. Its protein is CSLRQGNTEAFF.

V gene TRBV27 combines with J gene TRBJ1-4; the match to TRBD1 covers 7 bases. V trimming: 4 bases; J trimming: 6 bases; junction bases outside the gene matches: 8. CDR3 length: 15 amino acids. Germline loops: CDR1 MNHEY, CDR2 SMNVEV (reference sequence). CDR3 residues: CASSSADREYEKLFF. As DNA, the CDR3 is TGTGCCAGCAGTTCAGCAGACAGGGAATATGAAAAACTGTTTTTT.

This clonotype appeared many times. The chain recombines TRBV7-6 with TRBJ2-3, with 11 positions matching TRBD2. The CDR3 extends over 17 amino acids. J was trimmed by 5 bases and V by 1 base; bases with no gene match: 8. Germline V gives CDR1 SGHVS, CDR2 FNYEAQ. The CDR3 reads CASSLVASGGYGDTQYF. As DNA, the CDR3 is TGTGCCAGCAGCTTAGTAGCTAGCGGGGGGTATGGAGATACGCAGTATTTT.

This clonotype was recorded a few times. The J gene is TRBJ2-3, the V gene TRBV7-8; 7 bases are a match to TRBD2. The CDR3 runs to 15 residues. V lost 3 bases and J lost 6; bases outside the gene matches: 9. Germline lookup yields CDR1 SGHVS and CDR2 FQNEAQ. CDR3 in DNA: TGTGCCAGCAGCTTCCGGGGCGGGGGAGTGGATACGCAGTATTTT. This encodes CASSFRGGGVDTQYF.

In this sample, this clonotype turned up once. CDR3 amino acids: CASSQRVGGTQETQYF. The CDR3, as DNA: TGTGCCAGCAGCCAAAGGGTAGGGGGAACACAAGAGACCCAGTACTTC. This chain links TRBV3-1 with TRBJ2-5, with a tentative D call TRBD1 (6 bases). Trimming stripped 2 bases from V and 2 bases from J, with 15 bases between. From germline, CDR1 is LGHDT and CDR2 YNNKEL (reference sequence). This CDR3 has 16 amino acids.

The chain employs TRBV20-1 and TRBJ2-1, with 7 nucleotides matching TRBD2. The CDR3 consists of 16 residues. CDR1 and CDR2 (germline): DFQATT, SNEGSKA (reference sequence). V was pared by 6 bases and J by 0 bases, with 11 bases of the junction left unmatched. The CDR3 DNA follows: TGCAGTGCCCGCCGGCTAGCGGCGAACTCCTACAATGAGCAGTTCTTC. Residues: CSARRLAANSYNEQFF.

This clonotype turned up a few times. V and J are TRBV20-1 and TRBJ1-2, with D maybe TRBD1 (5 bases). V was shortened by 5 bases and J by 4 bases, with 17 bases between the two germline ends. This CDR3 has 14 residues. Germline CDR1 is DFQATT and CDR2 is SNEGSKA (reference sequence). Written as DNA, the CDR3 is TGCAGTGCTGTCTCGGGGCGTACTAGCTATGGCTACACCTTC. Translated, it gives CSAVSGRTSYGYTF.

This clonotype was found a few times. The genes are TRBV10-3 and TRBJ1-2; no clear D. This CDR3 has 14 residues. The V end lost 0 bases, the J end lost 2 bases, and 7 bases lay between the germline ends. Germline V gene sequence: CDR1 ENHRY, CDR2 SYGVKD. Here the CDR3 DNA reads TGTGCCATCAGTGAGTCGTTGAACAACTATGGCTACACCTTC. It codes for CAISESLNNYGYTF.

With respect to this clonotype: A much bigger clone sits one base away, suggesting this may be a read error. The V call is TRBV9, the J call TRBJ2-4; 8 nucleotides line up with TRBD2. The length of the CDR3 is 15 residues. With 7 bases clipped from V and 13 bases from J, the junction kept 19 bases outside the gene matches. Germline V CDR1 and CDR2: SGDLS, YYNGEE. CDR3 DNA: TGTGCCAGCGCCAACGGGAGGGCCTTCTACAATGAGCAGTACTTC. Protein: CASANGRAFYNEQYF.

This sequence joins TRBV25-1 and TRBJ2-1; D not certain. The J call is in doubt because the DNA end fits TRBJ2-7 better. This CDR3 region has 11 residues. Germline V gene data show CDR1 as MGHDK and CDR2 as SYGVNS. CDR3 loop: CASSVFDEQYF. The CDR3 DNA reads TGTGCCAGCAGTGTGTTCGATGAGCAGTACTTC.

This chain connects TRBV12-3 or TRBV12-4 to TRBJ2-7; D assignment may be TRBD1 or TRBD2 (5 bases each). V was pared by 5 bases and J by 2 bases, with 16 bases between. The CDR3 loop spans 15 amino acids. The CDR3, as DNA: TGTGCCAGCAGTCGGGACGGGCCTGGGACCTACGAGCAGTACTTC. Its protein is CASSRDGPGTYEQYF.

This chain joins TRBV6-1 and TRBJ2-4, with D possibly being TRBD2 (5 bases). The end of the DNA fits TRBJ2-7 better, so the J call may be wrong. The V gene's germline CDR1 is MNHNS and CDR2 SASEGT. CDR3 length: 11 residues. This chain's CDR3 is CASSVYGEQYF. In DNA, the CDR3 is TGTGCCAGTAGCGTGTATGGCGAGCAGTACTTC.

Concerning this clonotype: A much larger clone differs by one base, so this may be a read error. This chain joins TRBV20-1 and TRBJ2-6; 10 nucleotides agree with TRBD1. V shed 6 bases, J shed 8 bases, and the junction held 7 bases outside the gene matches. The CDR3 is 14 residues long. CDR1 DFQATT and CDR2 SNEGSKA come from the germline V gene (reference sequence). CDR3 nucleotide sequence: TGCAGTGCAAGACAGGACAGGGGGACCAACGTCCTGACTTTC. Its translation is CSARQDRGTNVLTF.

The chain recombines TRBV29-1 with TRBJ1-2, with TRBD1 as a possible D gene (5 bases). Trimming took 0 bases from V and 2 from J, leaving 10 bases between them. From germline, CDR1 is SQVTM and CDR2 ANQGSEA. The CDR3 is made up of 14 amino acids. CDR3 bases: TGCAGCGTTGAAGATTGGCCAGGGAACTATGGCTACACCTTC. Its protein product is CSVEDWPGNYGYTF.

This clonotype was observed a few times. This chain uses TRBV7-3 with TRBJ2-1; 10 positions match TRBD1. CDR3 length: 19 residues. V shed 2 bases, J shed 1 base, and the junction held 11 bases outside the gene matches. In germline, CDR1 is SGHTA, CDR2 FQGTGA. DNA of the CDR3: TGTGCCAGCAGCTTAGGCTGGGGTAGGGACAGGGGATCCTACAATGAGCAGTTCTTC. Translating gives CASSLGWGRDRGSYNEQFF.

The sample holds a few counts of this clonotype. The CDR3 DNA sequence: TGTGCCAGCAGTTTTGAGGCGGGCGTTGAGCCCCAGCATTTT. This codes for CASSFEAGVEPQHF. The gene calls are TRBV27 and TRBJ1-5; no clear D gene. V lost 3 bases and J 8 bases, leaving 14 bases between the germline ends. The CDR3 totals 14 residues. The germline V gene encodes CDR1 MNHEY and CDR2 SMNVEV (reference sequence).